This TCR beta chain was identified during a study of blood T cell repertoires in COVID-19. Here immunoSEQ multiplex PCR was the method, and the copy in TCRdb shows in-frame clones only, minus some. The data hold 140,000 to 150,000 clones, with 80% observed a single time. Germline loops: CDR1 SGHRS, CDR2 YFSETQ. This CDR3 has 17 residues. V shed 4 bases, J shed 2 bases, and the junction held 6 bases outside the gene matches. The chain joins TRBV5-1 to TRBJ2-3, with TRBD2 identical over 14 bases. This clonotype was sampled from a man between 65 and 85 years old who had recovered from COVID-19. Material for sequencing was peripheral blood. The CDR3 DNA is TGCGCCAGCAGCAAGGGACTAGCGGGAGTATTCACAGATACGCAGTATTTT. Translated: CASSKGLAGVFTDTQYF.